This T cell receptor (beta chain) was recovered during a study of identical twins. From the 5' RACE reads, TCRdb called clonotypes with MiXCR, one entry per CDR3 protein. This sample carries some 730,000 distinct CDR3 sequences, 18% of them seen once, and the ten largest clones take around 14%. Germline CDR1 reads SNHLY; CDR2 reads FYNNEI. The J segment lost 1 base and the V segment lost 8 bases, leaving 6 bases of the junction unmatched. The CDR3 length is 14 residues. This clonotype was seen a few times. These data are also associated with another study on T cells expressing NK-cell markers.

Input material: PBMCs. The TCR comes from a young woman in good health. This chain joins TRBV2 and TRBJ2-3, with 7 bases fitting TRBD2. In DNA form, the CDR3 reads TGTGCCAGCGTCAGCGGGGCCGGCACAGATACGCAGTATTTT. This codes for CASVSGAGTDTQYF.